This T cell receptor (beta chain) was sequenced in a study of cytomegalovirus exposure and HLA in healthy donors. Notes on the study in general: A later analysis linked a missense variant in DCLRE1C to the trimming of TCR beta V and J genes. Follow-up analysis found HLA locus-dependent TCR association rates, highest for DRB1 and lowest for HLA-C.

Details on this clone: Its antigen is unknown.

The CDR3 consists of 15 residues. The V gene lost 2 bases and the J gene lost 8 bases, with 19 bases spanning the gap. The germline gives CDR1 SGHNT, CDR2 YYREEE (reference sequence). The primer mix had 60 Vbeta and 13 Jbeta primers. The repertoire was sequenced with immunoSEQ multiplex PCR; TCRdb's copy has only in-frame clones and lacks some. The table records over 85,000 clones, around 63% of them present only once. The source of this sequence is a human donor in good health. The material sequenced was PBMCs. The chain uses TRBV5-4 and TRBJ1-2, with D possibly matching TRBD1 (5 bases). The CDR3: CASSLDSSAKGGYTF. The DNA for the CDR3 is TGTGCCAGCAGCTTAGACTCTTCGGCAAAGGGGGGCTACACCTTC.